This T cell receptor beta chain was identified in a study of blood T cell repertoires in COVID-19. Study details: T cells, B-cell-depleted T cells, or PBMCs supplied cDNA or gDNA.

The CDR3 covers 13 residues. Germline assignment: CDR1 LNHDA and CDR2 SQIVND (reference sequence). V lost 5 bases and J 7 bases, leaving 12 bases between the germline ends. During active infection, Seattle patients enrolled and were then monitored through disease. Sequencing was performed with immunoSEQ multiplex PCR; in TCRdb, only in-frame clones are kept and a portion is missing. The sample has 150,000 to 200,000 clones; 85% to 95% are singletons. The chain links TRBV19 to TRBJ1-5; no clear D gene. This TCR came from a woman aged 55-69 years with COVID-19, enrolled during active disease. Sequencing input: peripheral blood. The CDR3 loop is CASSFTEGQPQHF. In DNA, the CDR3 is TGTGCCAGTAGTTTCACGGAGGGCCAGCCCCAGCATTTT.